A selection of T cell receptor beta chains follows, all from one sample in a study of OX40 agonist ivuxolimab in advanced cancers. The method was immunoSEQ multiplex PCR; TCRdb's version includes in-frame clones alone and lacks a portion of them. This repertoire shows tens of thousands of clones, around 90% found once; its top ten account for over 12%. Sequencing was performed on CD4+ or CD8+ T cells sorted from blood, taken in a trial of the OX40 agonist ivuxolimab. These receptors came from an adult with an advanced solid tumor such as melanoma, head and neck, liver or kidney cancer. The CDR3 runs from the conserved cysteine through the conserved F or W. Each record gives: clone size, D gene, J gene, CDR3 length, V gene, CDR3 protein, CDR3 DNA. The D gene is left open where the match is weak. Expanded clones are given a class, and other clones once, few, many or no size at all.

>NA|NA|TRBJ2-2|14|TRBV27
CASRTVQGTGELFF
TGTGCCAGCAGGACGGTACAGGGAACCGGGGAGCTGTTTTTT
>NA|NA|TRBJ2-5|13|TRBV7-7
CASSLNREVTQYF
TGTGCTAGCAGCTTAAACCGGGAAGTCACCCAGTACTTC
>NA|TRBD1|TRBJ2-7|15|TRBV30
CAWSSGQGTTYEQYF
TGTGCCTGGAGCTCGGGACAGGGGACCACCTACGAGCAGTACTTC
>NA|TRBD2|TRBJ2-7|16|TRBV5-4
CASTWTSGPSSYEQYF
TGTGCCAGCACCTGGACTAGCGGGCCCAGCTCCTACGAGCAGTACTTC
>NA|NA|TRBJ2-7|13|TRBV27
CASSLSPAYEQYF
TGTGCCAGCAGTTTATCTCCGGCCTACGAGCAGTACTTC
>NA|NA|TRBJ2-7|13|TRBV4-2
CASSQNLGYEQYF
TGTGCCAGCAGCCAGAATCTCGGTTACGAGCAGTACTTC
>NA|NA|TRBJ2-5|13|TRBV5-6
CASSRTVLETQYF
TGTGCCAGCAGCCGGACGGTCCTGGAGACCCAGTACTTC
>NA|NA|TRBJ2-7|13|TRBV25-1
CASKGTQLYEQYF
TGTGCCAGTAAGGGGACACAACTGTACGAGCAGTACTTC
>once|TRBD2|TRBJ2-1|14|TRBV4-1
CASRGLAGDNEQFF
TGCGCCAGCAGAGGACTAGCGGGAGACAATGAGCAGTTCTTC
>NA|NA|TRBJ2-7|16|TRBV5-5
CASSWIGTMSSYEQYF
TGTGCCAGCAGCTGGATAGGGACCATGAGCTCCTACGAGCAGTACTTC
>once|NA|TRBJ2-2|15|TRBV19
CASSIGKGSSGELFF
TGTGCCAGTAGTATAGGGAAGGGAAGTTCAGGGGAGCTGTTTTTT
>NA|NA|TRBJ1-2|14|TRBV28
CASSLRVGNYGYTF
TGTGCCAGCAGTTTAAGGGTGGGTAACTATGGCTACACCTTC